The T cell receptor (beta chain) under discussion was sequenced for a study of cytomegalovirus exposure and HLA in healthy donors. The wider study: Samples from HLA-typed donors yielded about 80 million unique TCRs in an early data release.

Study-level points and caveats: Later work found that TCR association rates differed between HLA loci; DRB1 had the most and HLA-C the fewest. Sequencing probably produced one cluster of sequence variants that were highly shared.

The PCR was carried out with 60 Vbeta primers and 13 Jbeta primers. Here immunoSEQ multiplex PCR was the method, and the copy in TCRdb shows in-frame clones only, minus some. Here the sample spans some 110,000 clones, approximately 80% being singletons. The CDR3 totals 16 residues. Germline CDR1 reads LNHDA; CDR2 reads SQIVND (reference sequence). The V gene end was trimmed by 0 bases and the J gene end by 6 bases; junction bases not matched to a gene: 7. A note on this clone: Its target is unknown.

The chain recombines TRBV19 with TRBJ2-3, with 9 bases matching TRBD1. The sample comprised PBMCs. The TCR comes from a man aged 45-60 years in good health and CMV-seronegative. The chain's CDR3 is CASSIDLGQGTDTQYF. In nucleotides, the CDR3 is TGTGCCAGTAGTATAGATCTTGGACAGGGGACGGATACGCAGTATTTT.